This T cell receptor (beta chain) was identified in a study of identical twins. General study findings and limits: Cord blood's abundant beta clonotypes had fewer insertions, unlike memory repertoires. Analyses based on zero insertions could be partly confounded by invariant MAIT and iNKT cells.

Trimming left V 0 bases short and J 7 bases short, with 13 bases between. CDR3 size: 15 residues. Germline lookup yields CDR1 LGHNA and CDR2 YSLEER. Concerning this clonotype itself: No antigen is known for it.

cDNA molecules carried unique molecular identifiers, and template switching added a universal primer site. Via MiXCR, TCRdb re-called the 5' RACE reads, giving one row per CDR3 protein. The sample lists about 660,000 distinct CDR3 sequences; roughly 8% were seen once. These data also formed part of another study, on yellow fever vaccine responses in identical twins. This second report adds: Twins' vaccine T cell responses were reported to seem partly convergent and partly personalized.

The receptor was derived from a woman aged 18-35 years in good health. The material sequenced was PBMCs. V is TRBV4-3 and J is TRBJ2-1, with a tentative D call TRBD2 (5 bases). CDR3 amino acids: CASSQEPGTINEQFF. The CDR3 bases are TGCGCCAGCAGCCAAGAACCGGGAACGATAAATGAGCAGTTCTTC.